These T cell receptor beta chains were read from a single sample in a study of T-cell memory formation after mild COVID-19. TCRdb used MiXCR to reprocess the 5' RACE reads, holding one entry per CDR3 protein. The profile shows 500,000 to 550,000 distinct CDR3 sequences, roughly 22% of them singletons. Sequencing was carried out using PBMCs or a T cell subset sorted from them (not recorded which). These receptors were taken from an adult woman who had mild COVID-19 (a few samples of this study predate the infection). Cell type and time point are not known. Both conserved end residues are part of each CDR3. A D gene is named only where the DNA matches it firmly. Rows give clone size only sometimes, using once, few, many, or a class for an expanded clone.

clone_size j_call v_call d_call cdr3_nt cdr3_aa
few TRBJ2-2 TRBV2 - TGTGCCAGCAGTGAGGCAGCTGGGGACACCGGGGAGCTGTTTTTT CASSEAAGDTGELFF
- TRBJ1-2 TRBV23-1 - TGCGCCAGCAGTCAAGATTTAGGGGGGATCGGCTATGGCTACACCTTC CASSQDLGGIGYGYTF
few TRBJ2-3 TRBV27 TRBD2 TGTGCCAGCAGGACGAGCGGGGGGGCCTGGGATACGCAGTATTTT CASRTSGGAWDTQYF
- TRBJ2-6 TRBV6-6 - TGTGCCAGCAGTTACCGGGGGAGGGGGAGAACCTCTGGGGCCAACGTCCTGACTTTC CASSYRGRGRTSGANVLTF
- TRBJ1-5 TRBV6-4 - TGTGCCAGCCGGGTAAGGTTGAGGCAGCCCCAGCATTTT CASRVRLRQPQHF
- TRBJ2-7 TRBV12-3/TRBV12-4 - TGTGCCAGCAGAGTATCGGGGGTAGGGGCCTACGAGCAGTACTTC CASRVSGVGAYEQYF
few TRBJ2-2 TRBV12-3/TRBV12-4 - TGTGCCAGCAGTTTCGGGGAAACCGGGGAGCTGTTTTTT CASSFGETGELFF
- TRBJ1-4 TRBV5-1 - TGCGCCAGCAGCTTGGGGGACCTTAATGAAAAACTGTTTTTT CASSLGDLNEKLFF
- TRBJ2-6 TRBV7-2 TRBD2 TGTGCCAGCAGCCGCAGACTAGCGGGAGGACCCTCTGGGGCCAACGTCCTGACTTTC CASSRRLAGGPSGANVLTF
- TRBJ1-5 TRBV11-2 - TGTGCCAGCAGCTCAGCGGCTTTGGGGGGAGATCAGCCCCAGCATTTT CASSSAALGGDQPQHF
- TRBJ1-1 TRBV20-1 - TGCAGTGCTAGCCTCCTGGCCCCTGAAGCTTTCTTT CSASLLAPEAFF
- TRBJ2-7 TRBV7-2 TRBD1 TGTGACAGCAGCGGATGGACAGGGGGCACCTACGAGCAGTACTTC CDSSGWTGGTYEQYF
- TRBJ1-2 TRBV4-1 - TGCGCCAGCAGCCAAGTGGGCTCACCTAACTATGGCTACACCTTC CASSQVGSPNYGYTF
- TRBJ2-1 TRBV11-2 - TGTGCCAGCAGCCCCGCGACTAGGCCAGGAATCGGTCTCAATGAGCAGTTCTTC CASSPATRPGIGLNEQFF
few TRBJ2-7 TRBV20-1 - TGCAGTGCTAGAGCTACGTACGAGCAGTACTTC CSARATYEQYF
few TRBJ2-2 TRBV2 TRBD2 TGTGCCAGCAGTATAGCGGGAGCGGGCACCGGGGAGCTGTTTTTT CASSIAGAGTGELFF
- TRBJ2-5 TRBV3-1 TRBD2 TGTGCCAGCAGCGCTCCGGGACTAGCGGGAGAGACCCAGTACTTC CASSAPGLAGETQYF
- TRBJ2-1 TRBV24-1 TRBD2 TGTGCCACCAGTGATTTGCCGGGACTATCGGGGAATGAGCAGTTCTTC CATSDLPGLSGNEQFF
- TRBJ2-3 TRBV20-1 - TGCAGTGCTATTAGGGATCATAGCACAGATACGCAGTATTTT CSAIRDHSTDTQYF
- TRBJ2-7 TRBV27 TRBD1 TGTGCCAGCAGTCAGGAGGACAGGGGACACTACGAGCAGTACTTC CASSQEDRGHYEQYF
- TRBJ1-5 TRBV20-1 - TGCAGTGCTAGACGCGTCTTGACAAGGTCGAATAGCAATCAGCCCCAGCATTTT CSARRVLTRSNSNQPQHF
- TRBJ1-2 TRBV5-6 - TGTGCCAGCAGCTTAGGACCGGAAAACTATGGCTACACCTTC CASSLGPENYGYTF
- TRBJ2-7 TRBV4-1 - TGCGCCAGCAGCCAAGCTGGGGCAGTCTACGAGCAGTACTTC CASSQAGAVYEQYF
few TRBJ2-1 TRBV7-2 TRBD2 TGTGCCAGCAGCTTGCTAGCGGGGAACTACAATGAGCAGTTCTTC CASSLLAGNYNEQFF
- TRBJ1-1 TRBV27 - TGTGCCAGCAAGTGGGCAGGTCGGAGCACTGAAGCTTTCTTT CASKWAGRSTEAFF
- TRBJ1-2 TRBV30 - TGTGCCTGGACCCACCAGAGGACAAAGGGGTCGTTTGGGAGCTATGGCTACACCTTC CAWTHQRTKGSFGSYGYTF
many TRBJ1-6 TRBV20-1 - TGCAGTGCTAGAGCCCAAACCACGGCACCCCTCCACTTT CSARAQTTAPLHF
few TRBJ2-1 TRBV6-6 TRBD2 TGTGCCAGCAGTTACGCTAGCGGGAGATGGGTTGATGAGCAGTTCTTC CASSYASGRWVDEQFF
- TRBJ2-7 TRBV25-1 - TGTGCCAGCAGTGATCTCAGGGGCACCTACGAGCAGTACTTC CASSDLRGTYEQYF
few TRBJ2-1 TRBV7-8 - TGTGCCAGCAGCTTAGCGGGATGGTCCTACAATGAGCAGTTCTTC CASSLAGWSYNEQFF
few TRBJ2-3 TRBV5-1 - TGCGCCAGCAGCTTGGCCCCAGCGGGTACAGATACGCAGTATTTT CASSLAPAGTDTQYF
- TRBJ2-1 TRBV5-1 - TGCGCCAGCAGCAAGGACGAGTCCTACAATGAGCAGTTCTTC CASSKDESYNEQFF
few TRBJ1-1 TRBV10-3 - TGTGCCATCAGCCCCCTCGGGGTCATGAACACTGAAGCTTTCTTT CAISPLGVMNTEAFF
- TRBJ2-7 TRBV6-2/TRBV6-3 - TGTGCCAGCAGTTGGGGGAGCCTCTACGAGCAGTACTTC CASSWGSLYEQYF
- TRBJ2-2 TRBV29-1 TRBD1 TGCAGCGGTCAGGGGGACGGCACCGGGGAGCTGTTTTTT CSGQGDGTGELFF
- TRBJ2-7 TRBV27 - TGTGCCAGCAGTTTCTCTTGGAATATTTTCGAGCAGTACTTC CASSFSWNIFEQYF
- TRBJ1-2 TRBV5-1 - TGCGCCAGCAGCCTATGGACCAGTACGGATTATGGCTACACCTTC CASSLWTSTDYGYTF
- TRBJ1-4 TRBV5-6 - TGTGCCAGCAGCTTGGCCCCCTTCCGGGCGTCTAATGAAAAACTGTTTTTT CASSLAPFRASNEKLFF
few TRBJ2-3 TRBV6-2/TRBV6-3 TRBD2 TGTGCCAGCAGTTACGGGCTAGCGGCAGATACGCAGTATTTT CASSYGLAADTQYF
- TRBJ1-1 TRBV7-2 - TGTGCCAGCAGCTTTTGGGCGGCCGGTGGGGCTTTCTTT CASSFWAAGGAFF
- TRBJ2-7 TRBV12-3/TRBV12-4 TRBD2 TGTGCCAGCAGTTTTACCTTCAGCGGGGGGGCTTGGGAGCAGTACTTC CASSFTFSGGAWEQYF
- TRBJ2-1 TRBV29-1 - TGCAGCGTTGAATGGCGGGATCCCGACAATGAGCAGTTCTTC CSVEWRDPDNEQFF
few TRBJ2-3 TRBV6-6 TRBD2 TGTGCCAGCAGTTCAGGGAGCGGGAGAACAGATACGCAGTATTTT CASSSGSGRTDTQYF